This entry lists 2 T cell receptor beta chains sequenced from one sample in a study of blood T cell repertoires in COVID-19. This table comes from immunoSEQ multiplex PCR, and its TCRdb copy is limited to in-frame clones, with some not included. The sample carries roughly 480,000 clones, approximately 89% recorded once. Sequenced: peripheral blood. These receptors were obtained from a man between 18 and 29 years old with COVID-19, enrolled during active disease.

Written as DNA, the CDR3 is TGTGCCAGCAGCCCGGGGACTAGCGCTTACACCGGGGAGCTGTTTTTT. It encodes CASSPGTSAYTGELFF. V is TRBV5-4 and J is TRBJ2-2, with 10 nucleotides matching TRBD2. The CDR3 runs to 16 residues. Germline lookup yields CDR1 SGHNT and CDR2 YYREEE (reference sequence). The V segment lost 4 bases and the J segment 3 bases; nucleotides outside the gene matches: 6. The entire variable domain, with the rest obtained from reference TRBV5-4 and TRBJ2-2, is as follows: ETGVTQSPTHLIKTRGQQVTLRCSSQSGHNTVSWYQQALGQGPQFIFQYYREEENGRGNFPPRFSGLQFPNYSSELNVNALELDDSALYLCASSPGTSAYTGELFFGEGSRLTVL.

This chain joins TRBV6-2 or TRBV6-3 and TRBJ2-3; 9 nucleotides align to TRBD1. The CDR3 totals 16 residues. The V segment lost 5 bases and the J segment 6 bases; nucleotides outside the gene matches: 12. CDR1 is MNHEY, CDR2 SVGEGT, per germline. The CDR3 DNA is TGTGCCAGCAGTAACCCACAGGGGGCCGGAGGGGATACGCAGTATTTT. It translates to CASSNPQGAGGDTQYF.